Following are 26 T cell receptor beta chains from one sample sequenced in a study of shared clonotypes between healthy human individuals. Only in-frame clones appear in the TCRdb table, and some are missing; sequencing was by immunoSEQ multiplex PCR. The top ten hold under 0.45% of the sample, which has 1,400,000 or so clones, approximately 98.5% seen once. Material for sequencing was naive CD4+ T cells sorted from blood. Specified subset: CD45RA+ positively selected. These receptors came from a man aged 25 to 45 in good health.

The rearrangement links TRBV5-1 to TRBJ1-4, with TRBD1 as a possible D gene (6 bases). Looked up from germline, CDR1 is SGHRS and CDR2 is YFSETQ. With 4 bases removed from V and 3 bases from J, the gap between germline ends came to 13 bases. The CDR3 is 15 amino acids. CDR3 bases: TGCGCCAGCAGCGGTACAGGGAGAGCTAATGAAAAACTGTTTTTT. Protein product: CASSGTGRANEKLFF.

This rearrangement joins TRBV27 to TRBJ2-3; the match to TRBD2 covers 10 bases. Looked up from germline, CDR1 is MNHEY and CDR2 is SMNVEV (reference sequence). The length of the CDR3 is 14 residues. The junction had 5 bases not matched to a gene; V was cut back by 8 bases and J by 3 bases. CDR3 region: CASQKREGTDTQYF. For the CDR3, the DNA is TGTGCCAGCCAAAAGCGGGAGGGAACAGATACGCAGTATTTT.

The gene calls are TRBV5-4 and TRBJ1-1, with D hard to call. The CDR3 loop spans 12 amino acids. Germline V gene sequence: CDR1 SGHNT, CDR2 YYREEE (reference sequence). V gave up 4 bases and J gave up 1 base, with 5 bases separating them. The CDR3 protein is CASSRQNTEAFF. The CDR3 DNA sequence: TGTGCCAGCAGCCGACAGAACACTGAAGCTTTCTTT.

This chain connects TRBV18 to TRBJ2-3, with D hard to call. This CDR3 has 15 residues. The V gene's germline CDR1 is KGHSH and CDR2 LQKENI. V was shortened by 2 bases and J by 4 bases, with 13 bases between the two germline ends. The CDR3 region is CASSPYSGSPDTQYF. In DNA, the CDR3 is TGTGCCAGCTCACCATATAGTGGTTCGCCAGATACGCAGTATTTT. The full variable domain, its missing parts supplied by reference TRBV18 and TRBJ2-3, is NAGVMQNPRHLVRRRGQEARLRCSPMKGHSHVYWYRQLPEEGLKFMVYLQKENIIDESGMPKERFSAEFPKEGPSILRIQQVVRGDSAAYFCASSPYSGSPDTQYFGPGTRLTVL.

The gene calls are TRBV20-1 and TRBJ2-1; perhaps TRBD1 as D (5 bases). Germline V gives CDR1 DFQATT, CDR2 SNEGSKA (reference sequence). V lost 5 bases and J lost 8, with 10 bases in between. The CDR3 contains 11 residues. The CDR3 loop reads CSAHRSDEQFF. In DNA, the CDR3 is TGCAGTGCTCACAGGTCCGATGAGCAGTTCTTC.

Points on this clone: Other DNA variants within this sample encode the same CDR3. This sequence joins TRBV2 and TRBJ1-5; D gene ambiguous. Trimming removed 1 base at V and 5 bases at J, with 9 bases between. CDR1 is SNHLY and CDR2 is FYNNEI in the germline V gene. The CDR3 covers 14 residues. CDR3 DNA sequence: TGTGCCAGCAGTGAAGAATCTGGGGATCAGCCCCAGCATTTT. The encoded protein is CASSEESGDQPQHF.

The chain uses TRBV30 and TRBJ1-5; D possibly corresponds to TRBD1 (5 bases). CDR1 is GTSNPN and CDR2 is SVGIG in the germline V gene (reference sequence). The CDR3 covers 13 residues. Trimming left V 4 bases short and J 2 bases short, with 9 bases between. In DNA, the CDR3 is TGTGCCTGGAATACGGGGGGCAATCAGCCCCAGCATTTT. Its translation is CAWNTGGNQPQHF.

The CDR3 DNA reads as TGTGCCAGCAGTGAGCTGCGGGGGACCTACAATGAGCAGTTCTTC. Residues: CASSELRGTYNEQFF. This sequence joins TRBV25-1 and TRBJ2-1; 7 nucleotides agree with TRBD2. The CDR3 extends over 15 amino acids. Germline V lookup: CDR1 MGHDK, CDR2 SYGVNS. The ends lost 3 bases at V and 2 bases at J; junction bases unmatched: 4.

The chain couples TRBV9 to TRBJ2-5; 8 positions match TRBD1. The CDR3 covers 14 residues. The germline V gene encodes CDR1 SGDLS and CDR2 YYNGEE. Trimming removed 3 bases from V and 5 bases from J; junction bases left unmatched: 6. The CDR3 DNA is TGTGCCAGCAGCGCCGACAGGGGTGGGGAGACCCAGTACTTC. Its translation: CASSADRGGETQYF.

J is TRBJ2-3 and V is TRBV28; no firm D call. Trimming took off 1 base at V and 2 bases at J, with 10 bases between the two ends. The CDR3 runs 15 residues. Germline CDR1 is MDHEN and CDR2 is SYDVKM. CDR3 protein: CASSLLTIFTDTQYF. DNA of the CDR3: TGTGCCAGCAGTTTATTAACGATTTTCACAGATACGCAGTATTTT.

In nucleotides, the CDR3 is TGTGCCAGCAGTTTGATTGACAGGGGTCGGAATCAGCCCCAGCATTTT. Its protein is CASSLIDRGRNQPQHF. V gene TRBV28 combines with J gene TRBJ1-5; 8 bases align to TRBD1. V lost 3 bases to trimming and J lost 4 bases; unmatched junction nucleotides: 8. The germline gives CDR1 MDHEN, CDR2 SYDVKM. This CDR3 is built from 16 residues.

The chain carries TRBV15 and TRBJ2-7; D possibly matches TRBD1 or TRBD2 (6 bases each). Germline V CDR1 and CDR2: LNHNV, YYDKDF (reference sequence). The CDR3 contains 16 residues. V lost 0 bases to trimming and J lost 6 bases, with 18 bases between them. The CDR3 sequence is CATSRERAGGLFEQYF. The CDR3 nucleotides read TGTGCCACCAGCAGAGAACGTGCTGGGGGGCTATTCGAGCAGTACTTC.

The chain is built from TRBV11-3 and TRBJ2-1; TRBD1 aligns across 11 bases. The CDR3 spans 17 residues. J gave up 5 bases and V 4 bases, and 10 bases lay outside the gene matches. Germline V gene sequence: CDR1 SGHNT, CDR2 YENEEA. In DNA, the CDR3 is TGTGCCAGCAGCTCTATGGACAGGGGGCGAAGGGACAATGAGCAGTTCTTC. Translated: CASSSMDRGRRDNEQFF.

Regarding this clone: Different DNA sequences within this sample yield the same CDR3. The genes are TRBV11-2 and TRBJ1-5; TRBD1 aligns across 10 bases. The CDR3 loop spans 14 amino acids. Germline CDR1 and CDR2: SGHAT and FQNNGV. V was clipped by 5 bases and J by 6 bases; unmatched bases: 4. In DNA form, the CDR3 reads TGTGCCAGCAGCCCGGACAGGGGGGGTCAGCCCCAGCATTTT. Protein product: CASSPDRGGQPQHF.

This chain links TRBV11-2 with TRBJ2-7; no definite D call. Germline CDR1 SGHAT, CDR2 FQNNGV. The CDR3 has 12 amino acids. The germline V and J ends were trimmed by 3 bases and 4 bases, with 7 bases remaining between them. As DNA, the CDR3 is TGTGCCAGCAGCTTGGAACGTTACGAGCAGTACTTC. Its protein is CASSLERYEQYF.

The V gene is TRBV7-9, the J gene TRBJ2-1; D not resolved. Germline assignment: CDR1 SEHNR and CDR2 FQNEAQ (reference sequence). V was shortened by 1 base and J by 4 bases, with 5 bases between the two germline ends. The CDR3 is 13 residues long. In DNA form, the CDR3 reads TGTGCCAGCAGCTTAGGGTATTACAATGAGCAGTTCTTC. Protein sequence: CASSLGYYNEQFF.

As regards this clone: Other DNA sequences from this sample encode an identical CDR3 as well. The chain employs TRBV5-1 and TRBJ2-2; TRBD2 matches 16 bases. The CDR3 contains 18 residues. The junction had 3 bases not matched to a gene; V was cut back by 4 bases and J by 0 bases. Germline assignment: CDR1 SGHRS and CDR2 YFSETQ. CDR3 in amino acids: CASSGGLAGGTNTGELFF. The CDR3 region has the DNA TGCGCCAGCAGCGGGGGACTAGCGGGAGGGACGAACACCGGGGAGCTGTTTTTT.

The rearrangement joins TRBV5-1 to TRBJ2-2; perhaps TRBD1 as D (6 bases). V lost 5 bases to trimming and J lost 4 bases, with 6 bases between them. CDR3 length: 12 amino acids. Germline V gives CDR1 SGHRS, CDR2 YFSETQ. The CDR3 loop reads CASRTGTGELFF. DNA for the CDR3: TGCGCCAGCAGGACAGGCACCGGGGAGCTGTTTTTT.

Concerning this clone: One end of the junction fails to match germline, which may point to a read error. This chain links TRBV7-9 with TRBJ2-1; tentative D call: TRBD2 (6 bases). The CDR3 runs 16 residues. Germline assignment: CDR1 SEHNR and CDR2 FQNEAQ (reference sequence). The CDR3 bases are TGTGCCAGCACCTTAATAAGGGAGGACGACTACAATGAGCAGTTCTTC. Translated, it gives CASTLIREDDYNEQFF.

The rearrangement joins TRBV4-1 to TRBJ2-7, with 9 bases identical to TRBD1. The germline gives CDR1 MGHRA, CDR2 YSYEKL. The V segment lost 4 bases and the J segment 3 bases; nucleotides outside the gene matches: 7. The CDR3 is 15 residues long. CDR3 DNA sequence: TGCGCCAGCAGCCTCCGACAGGGGGGCTTCTACGAGCAGTACTTC. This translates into CASSLRQGGFYEQYF.

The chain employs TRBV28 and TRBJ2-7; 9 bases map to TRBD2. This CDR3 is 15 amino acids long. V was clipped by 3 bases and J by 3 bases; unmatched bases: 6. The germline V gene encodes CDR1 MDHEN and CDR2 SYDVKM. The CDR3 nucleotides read TGTGCCAGCAGTTTCCGGACTAGCGAGAGCTACGAGCAGTACTTC. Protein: CASSFRTSESYEQYF.

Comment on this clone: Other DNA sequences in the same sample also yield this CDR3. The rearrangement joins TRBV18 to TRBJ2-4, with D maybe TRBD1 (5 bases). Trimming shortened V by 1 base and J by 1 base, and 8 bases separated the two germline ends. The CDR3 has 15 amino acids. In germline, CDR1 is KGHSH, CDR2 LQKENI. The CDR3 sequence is CASSPQGLAKNIQYF. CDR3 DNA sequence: TGTGCCAGCTCACCACAGGGGTTGGCCAAAAACATTCAGTACTTC.

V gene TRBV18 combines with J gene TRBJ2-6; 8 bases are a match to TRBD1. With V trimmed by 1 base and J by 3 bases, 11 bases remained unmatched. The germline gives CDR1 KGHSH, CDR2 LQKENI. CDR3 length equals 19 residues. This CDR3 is CASSPLLKDRVFGANVLTF. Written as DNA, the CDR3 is TGTGCCAGCTCACCACTCTTAAAGGACAGGGTATTTGGGGCCAACGTCCTGACTTTC. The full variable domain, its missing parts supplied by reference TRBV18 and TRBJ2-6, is NAGVMQNPRHLVRRRGQEARLRCSPMKGHSHVYWYRQLPEEGLKFMVYLQKENIIDESGMPKERFSAEFPKEGPSILRIQQVVRGDSAAYFCASSPLLKDRVFGANVLTFGAGSRLTVL.

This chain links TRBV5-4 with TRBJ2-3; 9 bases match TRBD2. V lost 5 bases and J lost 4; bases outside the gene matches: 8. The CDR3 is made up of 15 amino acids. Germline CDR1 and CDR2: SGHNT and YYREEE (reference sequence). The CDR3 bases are TGTGCCAGCAGGGTTAGCGGGAGCTCGTCAGATACGCAGTATTTT. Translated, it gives CASRVSGSSSDTQYF.

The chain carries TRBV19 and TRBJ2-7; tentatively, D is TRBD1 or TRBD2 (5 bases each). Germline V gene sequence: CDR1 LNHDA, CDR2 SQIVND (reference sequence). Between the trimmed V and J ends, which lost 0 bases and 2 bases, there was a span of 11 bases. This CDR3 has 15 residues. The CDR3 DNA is TGTGCCAGTAGTATAGATGGGACGGAGACCTACGAGCAGTACTTC. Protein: CASSIDGTETYEQYF.

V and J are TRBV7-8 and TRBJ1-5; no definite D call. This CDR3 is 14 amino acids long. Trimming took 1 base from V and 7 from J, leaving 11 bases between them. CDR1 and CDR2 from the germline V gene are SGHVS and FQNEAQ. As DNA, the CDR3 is TGTGCCAGCAGCTTAGGGGTTGTAGGCCAGCCCCAGCATTTT. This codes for CASSLGVVGQPQHF.